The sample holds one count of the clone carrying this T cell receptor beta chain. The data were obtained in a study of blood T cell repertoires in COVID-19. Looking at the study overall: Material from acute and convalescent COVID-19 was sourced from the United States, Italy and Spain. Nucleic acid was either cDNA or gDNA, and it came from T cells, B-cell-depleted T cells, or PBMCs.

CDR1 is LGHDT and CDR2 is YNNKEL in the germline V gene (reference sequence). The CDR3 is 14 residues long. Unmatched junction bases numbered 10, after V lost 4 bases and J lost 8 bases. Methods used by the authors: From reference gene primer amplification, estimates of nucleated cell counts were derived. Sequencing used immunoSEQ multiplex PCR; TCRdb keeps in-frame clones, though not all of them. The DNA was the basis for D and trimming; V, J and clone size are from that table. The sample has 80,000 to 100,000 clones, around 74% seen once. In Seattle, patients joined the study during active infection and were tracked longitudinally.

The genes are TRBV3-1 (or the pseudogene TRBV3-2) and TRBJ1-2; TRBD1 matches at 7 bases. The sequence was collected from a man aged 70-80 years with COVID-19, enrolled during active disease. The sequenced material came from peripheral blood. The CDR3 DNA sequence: TGTGCCAGCAGCCCGTGGGACAGCTCGGAGGGCTACACCTTC. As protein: CASSPWDSSEGYTF.